One sample yielded the 14 T cell receptor beta chains listed below, sequenced in a study of T cells in Graves' hyperthyroidism and ophthalmopathy. Regions amplified from RNA transcripts were the TCR beta CDR3 regions. HTBI primers were the set used in a first-round RT-PCR of the TCR CDR3. Using its own MiXCR run on the multiplex PCR reads, TCRdb lists one record per CDR3 protein. The table lists approximately 570,000 distinct CDR3 sequences, just under 20% of them singletons, with about 50% in the top ten. The sequenced material came from blood. The receptors here all came from a man aged 35-49 years with Graves' ophthalmopathy.

This clonotype was recorded many times. V usage is TRBV30 and J usage is TRBJ1-6, with D perhaps TRBD1 (5 bases). Trimming left V 3 bases short and J 5 bases short, with 14 bases between. CDR3 length: 15 amino acids. Germline V gene sequence: CDR1 GTSNPN, CDR2 SVGIG (reference sequence). The CDR3 protein is CAWRGRGRDNSPLHF. The CDR3 region has the DNA TGTGCCTGGAGGGGAAGGGGCAGAGATAATTCACCCCTCCACTTT.

The chain carries TRBV27 and TRBJ2-5; 7 bases align to TRBD1. Germline CDR1 reads MNHEY; CDR2 reads SMNVEV (reference sequence). V dropped 5 bases and J dropped 5; count of bases not matched to a gene: 5. CDR3 length: 13 residues. Written as DNA, the CDR3 is TGTGCCAGCAGTACGACAGGGAAGGAGACCCAGTACTTC. This gives the protein CASSTTGKETQYF.

In this sample, this clonotype turned up a few times. J is TRBJ1-2 and V is TRBV6-1; D ambiguous. V shed 0 bases and J shed 4 bases, with 9 bases lying between them. The CDR3 runs 14 residues. Germline-derived CDR1 and CDR2 are MNHNS and SASEGT. CDR3 DNA sequence: TGTGCCAGCAGTGAAGCGTTTCAGGTCTATGGCTACACCTTC. This codes for CASSEAFQVYGYTF.

This clonotype was seen ten or more times. The gene calls are TRBV7-2 and TRBJ2-7; either TRBD1 or TRBD2 may fit D (6 bases each). The CDR3 extends over 14 amino acids. The germline CDR1 and CDR2 sequences are SGHTA and FQGNSA. The V and J ends lost 3 bases and 4 bases respectively, with 13 bases between them. The CDR3, as DNA: TGTGCCAGCAGCTTTAGGGGGACTTCGTACGAGCAGTACTTC. Protein sequence: CASSFRGTSYEQYF.

This clonotype was found a few times. The CDR3 DNA is TGCGCCAGCAGGCCTGCGGGAGAAACCTACGAGCAGTACTTC. It codes for CASRPAGETYEQYF. The chain combines TRBV5-1 with TRBJ2-7; TRBD2 matches at 7 bases. The V and J ends lost 5 bases and 2 bases, in that order; junction bases with no gene match: 7. This CDR3 is built from 14 residues. CDR1 and CDR2 (germline): SGHRS, YFSETQ.

The gene calls are TRBV6-1 and TRBJ1-6; D gene unclear. The germline V gene has CDR1 MNHNS and CDR2 SASEGT. The CDR3 sequence is 13 residues long. With 6 bases removed from V and 3 bases from J, the gap between germline ends came to 6 bases. CDR3 loop: CASRQVYNSPLHF. CDR3 nucleotide sequence: TGTGCCAGCAGACAAGTCTATAATTCACCCCTCCACTTT.

This clonotype was counted between two and nine times. CDR3 DNA sequence: TGTGCCATCAGTTCAGGGTCGGGCCGTCTTGAAAAACTGTTTTTT. Translating gives CAISSGSGRLEKLFF. The chain joins TRBV10-3 to TRBJ1-4; TRBD1 might be the D (5 bases). This CDR3 contains 15 residues. The germline gives CDR1 ENHRY, CDR2 SYGVKD. Trimming removed 5 bases at V and 7 bases at J, with 17 bases between.

This clonotype was detected a few times. V and J are TRBV6-5 and TRBJ1-2; D may be TRBD1 (5 bases). In germline, CDR1 is MNHEY, CDR2 SVGAGI. There are 14 residues in the CDR3. Trimming took off 2 bases at V and 6 bases at J, with 13 bases between the two ends. Here the CDR3 reads CASSYRPGRDGYTF. The CDR3 DNA sequence: TGTGCCAGCAGTTACCGACCGGGACGAGATGGCTACACCTTC.

This clonotype was seen more than once but under ten times. The chain uses TRBV28 and TRBJ2-5; D gene uncertain. The CDR3 consists of 17 residues. V gave up 4 bases and J gave up 1 base, with 19 bases separating them. Germline V gene lookup returns CDR1 MDHEN and CDR2 SYDVKM. This chain's CDR3 is CASSYPVDGRAQETQYF. CDR3 bases: TGTGCCAGCAGTTACCCGGTTGACGGTCGCGCCCAAGAGACCCAGTACTTC. Looking up the rest from reference TRBV28 and TRBJ2-5 gives the full variable domain: DVKVTQSSRYLVKRTGEKVFLECVQDMDHENMFWYRQDPGLGLRLIYFSYDVKMKEKGDIPEGYSVSREKKERFSLILESASTNQTSMYLCASSYPVDGRAQETQYFGPGTRLLVL.

This clonotype was counted many times. The rearrangement uses TRBV12-3 or TRBV12-4 and TRBJ2-7; 10 positions agree with TRBD1. The CDR3 is 13 residues long. The trim removed 6 bases at V and 4 bases at J, leaving 3 bases unmatched. This CDR3 reads CASRRQGAYEQYF. CDR3 nucleotides: TGTGCCAGCAGGCGACAGGGGGCTTACGAGCAGTACTTC.

This clonotype was detected ten times or more. CDR3 sequence reads: CASGTSGRSGETQYF. The DNA of the CDR3 is TGTGCCAGCGGTACTAGCGGGAGGTCGGGAGAGACCCAGTACTTC. V usage is TRBV7-2 and J usage is TRBJ2-5; 12 bases are a match to TRBD2. Trimming cost V 8 bases and J 4 bases; bases outside gene matches: 8. This CDR3 comprises 15 residues. Looked up from germline, CDR1 is SGHTA and CDR2 is FQGNSA.

The chain uses TRBV12-3 or TRBV12-4 and TRBJ2-1; D unresolved. CDR3 size: 15 residues. The V end was cut by 6 bases, the J end by 0 bases, with 12 bases between. CDR3 sequence: CASSAHGSSYNEQFF. CDR3 in DNA: TGTGCCAGCAGCGCCCACGGCAGCTCCTACAATGAGCAGTTCTTC.

The chain links TRBV14 to TRBJ2-1; 8 nucleotides line up with TRBD1. The CDR3 consists of 15 residues. V shed 1 base and J 7 bases; nucleotides not matched to a gene: 6. Germline CDR1 reads SGHDN; CDR2 reads FVKESK. CDR3 in amino acids: CASSQGTGFRNEQFF. CDR3 nucleotide sequence: TGTGCCAGCAGCCAAGGGACAGGGTTTAGGAATGAGCAGTTCTTC. The variable domain in full, completed from reference TRBV14 and TRBJ2-1, reads EAGVTQFPSHSVIEKGQTVTLRCDPISGHDNLYWYRRVMGKEIKFLLHFVKESKQDESGMPNNRFLAERTGGTYSTLKVQPAELEDSGVYFCASSQGTGFRNEQFFGPGTRLTVL.

This clonotype turned up a few times. The chain carries TRBV5-1 and TRBJ2-3; perhaps TRBD2 as D (6 bases). V gave up 3 bases and J gave up 3 bases, with 17 bases separating them. This CDR3 has 16 residues. The germline CDR1 and CDR2 sequences are SGHRS and YFSETQ. The CDR3 DNA reads as TGCGCCAGCAGCTCCGGGACTCTTACGGGGACAGATACGCAGTATTTT. This gives the protein CASSSGTLTGTDTQYF. The full variable domain, its missing parts supplied by reference TRBV5-1 and TRBJ2-3, is KAGVTQTPRYLIKTRGQQVTLSCSPISGHRSVSWYQQTPGQGLQFLFEYFSETQRNKGNFPGRFSGRQFSNSRSEMNVSTLELGDSALYLCASSSGTLTGTDTQYFGPGTRLTVL.